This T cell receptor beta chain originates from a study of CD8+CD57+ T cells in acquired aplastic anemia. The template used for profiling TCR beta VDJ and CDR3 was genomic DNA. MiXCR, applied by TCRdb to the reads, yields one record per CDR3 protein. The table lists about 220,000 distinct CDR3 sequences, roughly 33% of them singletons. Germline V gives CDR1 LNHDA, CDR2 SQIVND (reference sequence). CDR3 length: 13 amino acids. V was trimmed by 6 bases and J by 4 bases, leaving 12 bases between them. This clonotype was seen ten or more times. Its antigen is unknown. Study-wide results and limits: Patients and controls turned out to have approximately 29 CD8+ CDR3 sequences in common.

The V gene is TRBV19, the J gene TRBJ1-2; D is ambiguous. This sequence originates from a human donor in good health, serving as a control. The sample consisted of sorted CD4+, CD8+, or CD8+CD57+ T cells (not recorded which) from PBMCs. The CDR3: CASSGRISYGYTF. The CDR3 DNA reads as TGTGCCAGTAGCGGGCGGATCTCCTATGGCTACACCTTC.